A selection of T cell receptor beta chains follows, all from one sample in a study of T cells in Graves' hyperthyroidism and ophthalmopathy. TCRdb re-derived calls from the multiplex PCR reads in MiXCR, one entry per CDR3 protein. The sample has around 360,000 distinct CDR3 sequences; roughly 15% are singletons. Sequences were obtained from blood. The receptors here all came from a woman aged 60-75 years with Graves' ophthalmopathy. Each CDR3 is given with its conserved first and last residue. D genes are given only for firm matches. Some rows have no size entry. The others give once, few or many, or a class for an expanded clone.

TRBV3-1	few	.	TRBJ2-7	CASSQIAGTSYEQYF	TGTGCCAGCAGCCAAATCGCAGGCACGTCCTACGAGCAGTACTTC
TRBV9	many	.	TRBJ1-4	CASSVAVGRSEKLFF	TGTGCCAGCAGCGTAGCGGTGGGCCGGAGTGAAAAACTGTTTTTT
TRBV6-1	many	.	TRBJ2-5	CASSFNPEQTQYF	TGTGCCAGCAGTTTTAACCCCGAGCAGACCCAGTACTTC
TRBV5-6	few	TRBD2	TRBJ2-1	CASSLLAGGPYEQFF	TGTGCCAGCAGCCTACTAGCGGGAGGGCCCTATGAGCAGTTCTTC
TRBV6-1	many	.	TRBJ2-1	CACGAGYNEQFF	TGTGCCTGCGGGGCGGGCTACAATGAGCAGTTCTTC
TRBV28	.	.	TRBJ1-1	CASQAKGEAFF	TGTGCCAGCCAGGCCAAGGGGGAAGCTTTCTTT
TRBV28	many	TRBD1	TRBJ1-2	CASSFGTGLGYGYTF	TGTGCCAGCAGTTTCGGGACAGGGTTGGGCTATGGCTACACCTTC
TRBV5-1	.	.	TRBJ2-5	CASGLGSGGLETQYF	TGCGCCAGCGGCTTAGGGTCCGGGGGCTTGGAGACCCAGTACTTC
TRBV2	many	TRBD1	TRBJ2-3	CASSDPWDSAGTQYF	TGTGCCAGCAGTGACCCCTGGGACAGCGCCGGTACGCAGTATTTT
TRBV19	few	TRBD2	TRBJ2-2	CASSMGLAGVTGELFF	TGTGCCAGTAGTATGGGACTAGCGGGAGTCACCGGGGAGCTGTTTTTT
TRBV9	.	TRBD2	TRBJ2-1	CASSGLRLAGGPVGSSEQFF	TGTGCCAGCAGCGGCTTACGACTAGCGGGAGGGCCGGTAGGTTCTAGTGAGCAGTTCTTC